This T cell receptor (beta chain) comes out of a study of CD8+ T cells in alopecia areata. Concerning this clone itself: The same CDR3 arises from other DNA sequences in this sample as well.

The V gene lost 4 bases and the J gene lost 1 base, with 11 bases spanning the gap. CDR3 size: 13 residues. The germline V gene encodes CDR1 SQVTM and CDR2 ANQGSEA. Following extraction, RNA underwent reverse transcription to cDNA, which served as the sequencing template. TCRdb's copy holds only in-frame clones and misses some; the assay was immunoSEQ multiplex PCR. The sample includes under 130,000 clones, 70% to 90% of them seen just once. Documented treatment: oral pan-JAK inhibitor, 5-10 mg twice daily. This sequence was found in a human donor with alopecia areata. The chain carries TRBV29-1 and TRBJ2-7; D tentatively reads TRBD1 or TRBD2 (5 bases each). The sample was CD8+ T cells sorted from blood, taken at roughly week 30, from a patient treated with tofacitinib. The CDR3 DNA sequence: TGCAGCGTTGTGGGGACCTCGTCCTACGAGCAGTACTTC. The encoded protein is CSVVGTSSYEQYF.